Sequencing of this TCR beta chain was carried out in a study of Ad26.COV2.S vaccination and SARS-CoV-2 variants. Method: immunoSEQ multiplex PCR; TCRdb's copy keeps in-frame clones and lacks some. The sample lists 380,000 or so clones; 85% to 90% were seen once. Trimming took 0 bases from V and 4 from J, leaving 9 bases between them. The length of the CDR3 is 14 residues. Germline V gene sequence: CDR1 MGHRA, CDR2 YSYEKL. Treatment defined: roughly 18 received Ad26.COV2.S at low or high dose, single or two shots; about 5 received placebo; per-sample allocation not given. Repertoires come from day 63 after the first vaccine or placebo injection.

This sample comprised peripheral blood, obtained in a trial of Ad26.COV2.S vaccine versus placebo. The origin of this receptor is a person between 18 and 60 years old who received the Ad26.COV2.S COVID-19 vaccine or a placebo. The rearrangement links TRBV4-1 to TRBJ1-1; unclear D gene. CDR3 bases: TGCGCCAGCAGCCAAGATTCTGGGCCCACTGAAGCTTTCTTT. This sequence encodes CASSQDSGPTEAFF.